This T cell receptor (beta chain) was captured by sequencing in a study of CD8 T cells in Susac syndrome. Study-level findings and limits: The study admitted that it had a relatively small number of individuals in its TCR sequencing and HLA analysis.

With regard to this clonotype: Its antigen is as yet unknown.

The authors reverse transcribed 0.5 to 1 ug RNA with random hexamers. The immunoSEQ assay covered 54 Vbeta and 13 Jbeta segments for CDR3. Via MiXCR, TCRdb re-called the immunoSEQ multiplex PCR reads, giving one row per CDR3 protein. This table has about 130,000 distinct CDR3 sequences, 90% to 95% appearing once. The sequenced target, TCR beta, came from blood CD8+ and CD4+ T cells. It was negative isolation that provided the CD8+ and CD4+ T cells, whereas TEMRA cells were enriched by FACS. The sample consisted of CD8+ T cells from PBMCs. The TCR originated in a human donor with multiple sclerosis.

For the CDR3, the DNA is TGTGCCAGCAGCTCCACAGGGGTTCCTGAAGCTTTCTTT. This translates into CASSSTGVPEAFF. The chain uses TRBV12-3 or TRBV12-4 and TRBJ1-1; 7 bases agree with TRBD1. Trimming cost V 6 bases and J 6 bases; bases outside gene matches: 7. This CDR3 region has 13 residues.